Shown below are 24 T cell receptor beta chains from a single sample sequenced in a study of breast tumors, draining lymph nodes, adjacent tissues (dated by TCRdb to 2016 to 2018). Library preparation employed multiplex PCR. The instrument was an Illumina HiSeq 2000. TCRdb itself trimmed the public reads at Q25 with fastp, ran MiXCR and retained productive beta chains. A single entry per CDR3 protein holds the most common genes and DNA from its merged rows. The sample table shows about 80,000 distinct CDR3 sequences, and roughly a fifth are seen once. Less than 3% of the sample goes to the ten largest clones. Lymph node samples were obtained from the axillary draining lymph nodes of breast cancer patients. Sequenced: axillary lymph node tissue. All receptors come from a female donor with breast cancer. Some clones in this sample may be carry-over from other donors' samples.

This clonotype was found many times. The CDR3 protein is CSARIGSQPQHF. The CDR3 nucleotides are TGCAGTGCGAGGATAGGGTCTCAGCCCCAGCATTTT. V and J are TRBV20-1 and TRBJ1-5; unclear D gene. Trimming pared 6 bases from V and 6 bases from J, leaving 12 bases between. The CDR3 length is 12 residues. The germline gives CDR1 DFQATT, CDR2 SNEGSKA (reference sequence).

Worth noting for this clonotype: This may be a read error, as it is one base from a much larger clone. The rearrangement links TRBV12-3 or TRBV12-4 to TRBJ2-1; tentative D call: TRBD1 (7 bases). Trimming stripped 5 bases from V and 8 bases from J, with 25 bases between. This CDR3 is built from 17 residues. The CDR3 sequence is CASSVILQGTCADEQFF. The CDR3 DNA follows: TGTGCCAGCAGTGTTATCCTACAGGGGACTTGCGCGGATGAGCAGTTCTTC.

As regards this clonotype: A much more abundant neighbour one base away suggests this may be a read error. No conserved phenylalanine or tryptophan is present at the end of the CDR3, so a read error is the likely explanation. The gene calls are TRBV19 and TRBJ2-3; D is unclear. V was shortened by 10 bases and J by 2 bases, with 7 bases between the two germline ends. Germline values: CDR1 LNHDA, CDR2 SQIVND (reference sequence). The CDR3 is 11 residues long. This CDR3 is CAKRTTDTQYL. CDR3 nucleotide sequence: TGTGCCAAACGGACCACAGATACGCAGTATCTT.

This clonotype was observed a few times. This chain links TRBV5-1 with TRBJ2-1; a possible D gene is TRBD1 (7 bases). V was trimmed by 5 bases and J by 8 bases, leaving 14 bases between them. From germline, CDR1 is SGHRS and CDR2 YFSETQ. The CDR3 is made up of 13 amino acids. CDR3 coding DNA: TGCGCCAGCAGTGCAGGGGGGATCGATGAGCAGTTCTTC. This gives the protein CASSAGGIDEQFF.

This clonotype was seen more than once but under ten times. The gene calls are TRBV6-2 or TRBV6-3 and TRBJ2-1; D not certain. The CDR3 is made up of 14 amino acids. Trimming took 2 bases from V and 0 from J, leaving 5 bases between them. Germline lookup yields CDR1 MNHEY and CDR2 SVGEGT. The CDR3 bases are TGTGCCAGCAGTTACAGGCTCTCCTACAATGAGCAGTTCTTC. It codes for CASSYRLSYNEQFF.

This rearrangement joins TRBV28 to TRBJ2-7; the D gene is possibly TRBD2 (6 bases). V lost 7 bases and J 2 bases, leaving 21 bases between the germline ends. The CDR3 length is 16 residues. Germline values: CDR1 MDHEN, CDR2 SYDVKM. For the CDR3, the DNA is TGTGCCAGCATCGCTTTGGCCGGGTCGGGGGCCTACGAGCAGTACTTC. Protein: CASIALAGSGAYEQYF.

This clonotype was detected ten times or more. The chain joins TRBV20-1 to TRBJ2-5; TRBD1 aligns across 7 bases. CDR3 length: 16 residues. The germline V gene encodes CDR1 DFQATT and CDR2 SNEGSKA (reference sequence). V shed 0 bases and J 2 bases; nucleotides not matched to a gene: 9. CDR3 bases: TGCAGTGCTAGAGATCAAACGACAGGGTGGCAAGAGACCCAGTACTTC. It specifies CSARDQTTGWQETQYF.

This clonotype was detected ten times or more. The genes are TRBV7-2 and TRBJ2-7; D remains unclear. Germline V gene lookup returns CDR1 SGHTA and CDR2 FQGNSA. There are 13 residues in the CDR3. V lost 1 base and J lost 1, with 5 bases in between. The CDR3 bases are TGTGCCAGCAGCTTAGAAGTTTCCTACGAGCAGTACTTC. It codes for CASSLEVSYEQYF. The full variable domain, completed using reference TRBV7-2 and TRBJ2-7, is GAGVSQSPSNKVTEKGKDVELRCDPISGHTALYWYRQSLGQGLEFLIYFQGNSAPDKSGLPSDRFSAERTGGSVSTLTIQRTQQEDSAVYLCASSLEVSYEQYFGPGTRLTVT.

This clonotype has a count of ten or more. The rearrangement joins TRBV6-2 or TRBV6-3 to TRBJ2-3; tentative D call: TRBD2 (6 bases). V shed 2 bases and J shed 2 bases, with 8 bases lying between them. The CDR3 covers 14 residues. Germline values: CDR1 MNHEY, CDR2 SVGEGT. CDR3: CASSYGGATDTQYF. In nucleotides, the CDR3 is TGTGCCAGCAGTTACGGCGGGGCCACAGATACGCAGTATTTT.

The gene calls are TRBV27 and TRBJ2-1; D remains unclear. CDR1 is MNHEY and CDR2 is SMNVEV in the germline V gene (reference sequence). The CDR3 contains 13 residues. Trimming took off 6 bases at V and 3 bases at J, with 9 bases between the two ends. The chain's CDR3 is CASRKDVYNEQFF. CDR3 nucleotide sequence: TGTGCCAGCAGAAAGGACGTCTACAATGAGCAGTTCTTC.

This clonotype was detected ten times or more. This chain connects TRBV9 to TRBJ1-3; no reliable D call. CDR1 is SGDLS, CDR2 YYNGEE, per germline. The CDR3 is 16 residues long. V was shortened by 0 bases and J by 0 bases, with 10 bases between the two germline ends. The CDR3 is CASSVDPAVSGNTIYF. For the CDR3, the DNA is TGTGCCAGCAGCGTAGATCCGGCGGTCTCTGGAAACACCATATATTTT.

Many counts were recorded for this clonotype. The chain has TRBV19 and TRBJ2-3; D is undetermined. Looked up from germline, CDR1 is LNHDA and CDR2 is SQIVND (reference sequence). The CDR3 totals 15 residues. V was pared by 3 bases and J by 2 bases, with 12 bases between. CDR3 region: CASSMRTRLTDTQYF. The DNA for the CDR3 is TGTGCCAGTAGTATGAGAACACGGCTCACAGATACGCAGTATTTT.

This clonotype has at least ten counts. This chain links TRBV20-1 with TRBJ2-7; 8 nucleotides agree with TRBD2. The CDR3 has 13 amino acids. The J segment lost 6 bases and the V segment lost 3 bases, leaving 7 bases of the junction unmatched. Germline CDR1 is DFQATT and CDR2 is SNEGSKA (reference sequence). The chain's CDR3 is CSARGLAGGEQYF. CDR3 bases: TGCAGTGCTAGGGGCCTAGCGGGCGGCGAGCAGTACTTC.

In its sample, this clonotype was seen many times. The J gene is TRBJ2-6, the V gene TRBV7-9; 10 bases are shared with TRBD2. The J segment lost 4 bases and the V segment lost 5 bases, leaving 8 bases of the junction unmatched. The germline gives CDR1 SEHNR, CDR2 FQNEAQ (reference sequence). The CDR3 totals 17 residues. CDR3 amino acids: CASSLWISGRGANVLTF. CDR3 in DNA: TGTGCCAGCAGCCTCTGGATTAGCGGGAGGGGGGCCAACGTCCTGACTTTC.

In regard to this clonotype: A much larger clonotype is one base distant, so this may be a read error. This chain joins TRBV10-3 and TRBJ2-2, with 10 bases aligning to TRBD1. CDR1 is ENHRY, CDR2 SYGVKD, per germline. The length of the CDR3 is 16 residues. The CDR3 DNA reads TGTGCCACCAGTGATACCGGGACAGGGGTGCTCGGGGAGCTGTTTTTT. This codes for CATSDTGTGVLGELFF.

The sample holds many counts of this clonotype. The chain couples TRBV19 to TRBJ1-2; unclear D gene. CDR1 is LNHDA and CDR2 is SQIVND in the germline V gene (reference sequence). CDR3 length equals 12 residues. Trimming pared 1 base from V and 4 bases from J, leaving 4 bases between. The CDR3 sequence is CASSIATYGYTF. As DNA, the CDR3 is TGTGCCAGTAGTATAGCGACCTATGGCTACACCTTC.

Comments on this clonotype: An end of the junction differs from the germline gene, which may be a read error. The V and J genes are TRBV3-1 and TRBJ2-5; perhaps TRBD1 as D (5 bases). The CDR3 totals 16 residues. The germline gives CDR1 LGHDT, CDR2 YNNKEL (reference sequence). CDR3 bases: TGTGCCAGCAGCCAAGGGTTATGCAGGGCTCAAGAGACCCGGTACTTC. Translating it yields CASSQGLCRAQETRYF.

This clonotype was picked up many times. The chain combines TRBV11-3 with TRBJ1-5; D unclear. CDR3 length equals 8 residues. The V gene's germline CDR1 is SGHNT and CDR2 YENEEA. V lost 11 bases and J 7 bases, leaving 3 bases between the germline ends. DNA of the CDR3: TGTGCCCTCCAGCCCCAGCATTTT. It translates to CALQPQHF.

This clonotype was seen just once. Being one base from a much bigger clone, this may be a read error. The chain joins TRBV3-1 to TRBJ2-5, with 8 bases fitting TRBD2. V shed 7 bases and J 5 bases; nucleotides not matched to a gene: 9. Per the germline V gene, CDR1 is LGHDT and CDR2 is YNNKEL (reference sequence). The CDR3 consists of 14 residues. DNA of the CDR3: TGTGCCAGCAAGGGACCAGCGGGAGAGGAGACCCAGTACTTC. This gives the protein CASKGPAGEETQYF.

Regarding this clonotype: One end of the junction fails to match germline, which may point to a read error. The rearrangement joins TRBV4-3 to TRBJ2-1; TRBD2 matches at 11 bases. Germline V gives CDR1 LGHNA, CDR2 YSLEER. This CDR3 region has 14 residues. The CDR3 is CTSSTASGRSEQSF. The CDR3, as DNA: TGCACCAGCAGCACGGCTAGCGGGAGGAGTGAGCAGTCCTTC.

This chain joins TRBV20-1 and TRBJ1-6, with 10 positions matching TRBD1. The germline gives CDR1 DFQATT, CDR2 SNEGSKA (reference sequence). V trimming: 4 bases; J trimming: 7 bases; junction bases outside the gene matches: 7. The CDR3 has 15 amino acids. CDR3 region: CSATFPGQGNSPLHF. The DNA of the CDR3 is TGCAGTGCTACTTTTCCGGGACAGGGGAATTCACCCCTCCACTTT.

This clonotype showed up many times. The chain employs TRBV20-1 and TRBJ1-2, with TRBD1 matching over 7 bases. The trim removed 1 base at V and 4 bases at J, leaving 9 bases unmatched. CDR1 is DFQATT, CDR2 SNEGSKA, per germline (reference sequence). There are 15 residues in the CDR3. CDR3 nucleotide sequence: TGCAGTGCTAGAGTTGGGACTGCAGGGGGCTATGGCTACACCTTC. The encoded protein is CSARVGTAGGYGYTF.

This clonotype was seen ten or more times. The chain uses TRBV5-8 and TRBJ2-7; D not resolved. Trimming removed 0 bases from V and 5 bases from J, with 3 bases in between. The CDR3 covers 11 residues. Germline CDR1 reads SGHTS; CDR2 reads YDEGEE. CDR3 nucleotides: TGTGCCAGCAGCTTGGTCGACGAGCAGTACTTC. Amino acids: CASSLVDEQYF.

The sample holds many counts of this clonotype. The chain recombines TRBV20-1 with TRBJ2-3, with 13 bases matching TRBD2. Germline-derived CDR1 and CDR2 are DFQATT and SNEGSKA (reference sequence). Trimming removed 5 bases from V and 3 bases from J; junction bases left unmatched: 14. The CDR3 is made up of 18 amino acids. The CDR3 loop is CSAERDPTSGRQTDTQYF. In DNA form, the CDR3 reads TGCAGTGCTGAACGAGACCCGACTAGCGGGAGGCAAACAGATACGCAGTATTTT.